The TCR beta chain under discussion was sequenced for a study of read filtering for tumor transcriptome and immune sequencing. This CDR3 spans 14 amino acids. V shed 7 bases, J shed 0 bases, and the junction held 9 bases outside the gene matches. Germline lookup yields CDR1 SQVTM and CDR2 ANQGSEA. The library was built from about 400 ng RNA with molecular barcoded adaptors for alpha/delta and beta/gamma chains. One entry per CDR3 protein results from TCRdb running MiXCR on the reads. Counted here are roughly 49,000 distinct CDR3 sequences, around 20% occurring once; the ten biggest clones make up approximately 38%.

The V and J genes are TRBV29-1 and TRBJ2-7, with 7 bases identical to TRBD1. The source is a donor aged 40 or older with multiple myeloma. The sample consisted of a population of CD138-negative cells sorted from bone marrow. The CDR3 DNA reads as TGCAGCGCCTCTGGACAGGCGAGCTCCTACGAGCAGTACTTC. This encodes CSASGQASSYEQYF.